This passage covers 21 T cell receptor beta chains from one sample sequenced in a study of blood T cell repertoires in COVID-19. The assay was immunoSEQ multiplex PCR, and TCRdb's table has in-frame clones only and misses some. The table shows approximately 82,000 clones, with around 89% occurring only once. Sequencing was performed on peripheral blood. These receptors came from a man in his 70s with active or convalescent COVID-19.

The chain has TRBV2 and TRBJ1-4; D gene uncertain. This CDR3 is built from 14 residues. Germline lookup yields CDR1 SNHLY and CDR2 FYNNEI. V was shortened by 0 bases and J by 7 bases, with 9 bases between the two germline ends. CDR3 protein: CASSEAHSFEKLFF. CDR3 nucleotides: TGTGCCAGCAGTGAAGCCCACAGTTTTGAAAAACTGTTTTTT.

The rearrangement joins TRBV24-1 to TRBJ2-3; 7 positions match TRBD1. The CDR3 consists of 14 residues. J gave up 5 bases and V 1 base, and 2 bases lay outside the gene matches. The germline V gene has CDR1 KGHDR and CDR2 SFDVKD. CDR3 in amino acids: CATSDLYRGDTQYF. The CDR3 nucleotides read TGTGCCACCAGTGATTTATACAGGGGAGATACGCAGTATTTT.

This chain links TRBV24-1 with TRBJ2-7; 9 bases map to TRBD1. This CDR3 is built from 15 residues. V trimming: 5 bases; J trimming: 2 bases; junction bases outside the gene matches: 6. Per the germline V gene, CDR1 is KGHDR and CDR2 is SFDVKD. The CDR3 sequence is CATSGGQGRTYEQYF. The CDR3 coding sequence is TGTGCCACCAGTGGAGGACAGGGGAGGACCTACGAGCAGTACTTC.

The chain combines TRBV4-3 with TRBJ2-3; 13 nucleotides match TRBD2. This CDR3 is built from 16 residues. CDR1 is LGHNA and CDR2 is YSLEER in the germline V gene. V lost 4 bases to trimming and J lost 5 bases; unmatched junction nucleotides: 6. CDR3 residues: CASSPRTSGSGDTQYF. CDR3 nucleotide sequence: TGCGCCAGCAGCCCGAGGACTAGCGGGAGTGGAGATACGCAGTATTTT.

This clone was seen only a few times. The V gene is TRBV7-8, the J gene TRBJ1-5, with TRBD1 matching 7 bases. Looked up from germline, CDR1 is SGHVS and CDR2 is FQNEAQ. V lost 1 base and J lost 1; bases outside the gene matches: 4. The CDR3 has 16 amino acids. CDR3 loop: CASSLDQGQSNQPQHF. CDR3 nucleotide sequence: TGTGCCAGCAGCTTAGACCAGGGACAGAGCAATCAGCCCCAGCATTTT.

The CDR3 here is CASSPNRQNYEQYF. The DNA of the CDR3 is TGTGCCAGCTCACCAAACAGGCAGAACTACGAGCAGTACTTC. The V call is TRBV18, the J call TRBJ2-7; the D gene is possibly TRBD1 (5 bases). Germline CDR1 and CDR2: KGHSH and LQKENI. The CDR3 is 14 amino acids. V lost 2 bases to trimming and J lost 3 bases, with 11 bases between them.

V usage is TRBV5-4 and J usage is TRBJ2-2; D is ambiguous. This CDR3 region has 13 residues. The germline gives CDR1 SGHNT, CDR2 YYREEE (reference sequence). V lost 2 bases, J lost 6 bases, and 8 bases lay in between. The CDR3 sequence is CASSFRQAGELFF. Here the CDR3 DNA reads TGTGCCAGCAGCTTCAGGCAGGCCGGGGAGCTGTTTTTT.

A note on this clone: The sample has other DNA sequences that encode this CDR3 too. The gene calls are TRBV5-1 and TRBJ2-7; TRBD2 matches at 8 bases. The trim removed 0 bases at V and 2 bases at J, leaving 4 bases unmatched. There are 15 residues in the CDR3. Looked up from germline, CDR1 is SGHRS and CDR2 is YFSETQ. The CDR3 protein is CASSLGLAGAYEQYF. CDR3 in DNA: TGCGCCAGCAGCTTGGGCCTAGCGGGTGCCTACGAGCAGTACTTC.

The CDR3 sequence: CSVVTGIPYGYTF. The CDR3 bases are TGCAGCGTCGTGACCGGGATACCCTATGGCTACACCTTC. The J gene is TRBJ1-2, the V gene TRBV29-1, with D unclear. CDR1 and CDR2 (germline): SQVTM, ANQGSEA. The CDR3 is 13 amino acids. V dropped 6 bases and J dropped 4 bases, with 15 bases sitting between them.

This chain connects TRBV5-1 to TRBJ1-3, with TRBD1 matching 7 bases. The CDR3 spans 15 residues. Per the germline V gene, CDR1 is SGHRS and CDR2 is YFSETQ. With 0 bases clipped from V and 2 bases from J, the junction kept 2 bases outside the gene matches. CDR3 sequence: CASSLGGTAGNTIYF. CDR3 coding DNA: TGCGCCAGCAGCTTGGGCGGGACAGCTGGAAACACCATATATTTT.

V gene TRBV7-3 combines with J gene TRBJ2-1; 8 bases are shared with TRBD2. In germline, CDR1 is SGHTA, CDR2 FQGTGA. The ends lost 5 bases at V and 8 bases at J; junction bases unmatched: 11. The CDR3 is 15 amino acids. The CDR3 bases are TGTGCCAGCAGCCCCCAGCCGGGAGGGCACTATGAGCAGTTCTTC. Protein: CASSPQPGGHYEQFF.

This clone was picked up a small number of times. This chain uses TRBV11-2 with TRBJ2-1; 9 bases agree with TRBD2. The CDR3 is 16 residues long. V was clipped by 5 bases and J by 7 bases; unmatched bases: 12. CDR1 and CDR2 (germline): SGHAT, FQNNGV. The chain's CDR3 is CASSLRNSGSWNEQFF. The CDR3 region has the DNA TGTGCCAGCAGCCTACGAAATAGCGGGAGTTGGAATGAGCAGTTCTTC.

This chain uses TRBV6-6 with TRBJ1-6; TRBD1 is a possible D gene (5 bases). The germline V gene encodes CDR1 MNHNY and CDR2 SVGAGI (reference sequence). V lost 8 bases and J lost 6, with 14 bases in between. The CDR3 has 14 amino acids. CDR3 protein: CASVRGGANSPLHF. CDR3 nucleotides: TGTGCCAGCGTCCGTGGCGGGGCTAATTCACCCCTCCACTTT.

The chain couples TRBV7-9 to TRBJ2-7; TRBD2 agrees at 7 bases. Germline CDR1 reads SEHNR; CDR2 reads FQNEAQ (reference sequence). This CDR3 region has 15 residues. With 5 bases clipped from V and 4 bases from J, the junction kept 11 bases outside the gene matches. The CDR3 DNA follows: TGTGCCAGCAGCCCCCAAGCGGGGAACAATTACGAGCAGTACTTC. It encodes CASSPQAGNNYEQYF.

The chain employs TRBV2 and TRBJ1-1; 7 positions match TRBD1. CDR3 length equals 13 residues. CDR1 is SNHLY and CDR2 is FYNNEI in the germline V gene. Trimming removed 6 bases from V and 4 bases from J; junction bases left unmatched: 5. The CDR3 bases are TGTGCCAGCAGGACAGGGCGGAGCACTGAAGCTTTCTTT. Protein product: CASRTGRSTEAFF.

The rearrangement joins TRBV19 to TRBJ2-1; TRBD2 matches 9 bases. V lost 7 bases and J lost 0; bases outside the gene matches: 4. The CDR3 extends over 15 amino acids. CDR1 is LNHDA and CDR2 is SQIVND in the germline V gene (reference sequence). The CDR3 DNA is TGTGCCAGTACGGGACTAGCCCACTCCTACAATGAGCAGTTCTTC. Its protein is CASTGLAHSYNEQFF.

This chain joins TRBV27 and TRBJ1-2, with 10 positions matching TRBD1. Unmatched junction bases numbered 15, after V lost 9 bases and J lost 5 bases. CDR1 and CDR2 from the germline V gene are MNHEY and SMNVEV (reference sequence). This CDR3 comprises 16 residues. CDR3: CASIGTGEIWDYGYTF. As DNA, the CDR3 is TGTGCCAGTATTGGGACAGGGGAAATTTGGGATTATGGCTACACCTTC.

V gene TRBV3-1 (or the pseudogene TRBV3-2) combines with J gene TRBJ2-4; D call uncertain. Germline loops: CDR1 LGHDT, CDR2 YNNKEL (reference sequence). With 4 bases removed from V and 0 bases from J, the gap between germline ends came to 10 bases. This CDR3 contains 15 residues. DNA of the CDR3: TGTGCCAGCAGCCCACAGAAACTAGCCAAAAACATTCAGTACTTC. Translated, it gives CASSPQKLAKNIQYF.

In its sample, this clone was seen once. The V and J genes are TRBV4-1 and TRBJ1-5; TRBD1 is a possible D gene (6 bases). Trimming removed 6 bases at V and 6 bases at J, with 15 bases between. This CDR3 is 14 amino acids long. Looked up from germline, CDR1 is MGHRA and CDR2 is YSYEKL. As DNA, the CDR3 is TGCGCCAGCAGTTTTGGGGGCGCGGGTCAGCCCCAGCATTTT. Its protein is CASSFGGAGQPQHF.

This chain joins TRBV27 and TRBJ1-6; D gene unclear. The CDR3 is made up of 14 amino acids. The germline gives CDR1 MNHEY, CDR2 SMNVEV (reference sequence). V shed 3 bases and J shed 9 bases, with 12 bases lying between them. The DNA for the CDR3 is TGTGCCAGCAGTTTGGTAGCTGGAGGTTCACCCCTCCACTTT. Translated: CASSLVAGGSPLHF.

The V and J genes are TRBV2 and TRBJ2-6, with D possibly TRBD2 on 6 matching bases. The CDR3 is made up of 13 amino acids. V gave up 8 bases and J gave up 5 bases, with 10 bases separating them. Looked up from germline, CDR1 is SNHLY and CDR2 is FYNNEI. The CDR3 nucleotides are TGTGCCAGCGGGGGGTCAAGGGCCAACGTCCTGACTTTC. Protein sequence: CASGGSRANVLTF.